This T cell receptor (beta chain) was sequenced for a study of beta chain features in type 1 diabetes (dated by TCRdb to the late 2010s). Context from the whole study: No differences in mean age, gender distribution, total cell number or subset yield were found between patients and healthy donors. A total of roughly 110 million sorted cells were examined across all samples, and the number of cells per subset was strongly correlated with RNA yield. The study compared the TCRB repertoires of sorted circulating CD4+ T cell subsets in recently diagnosed type 1 diabetes patients with those in matched healthy donors. Regulatory and stem cell-like memory subsets were obtained from only 8 patients and roughly 8 healthy donors, while naive and central memory subsets were obtained from all 30 or so donors. Results the study describes overall, beyond this receptor: Naive, central memory and regulatory TCRB repertoires appeared more similar among patients than among healthy donors. Patients with type 1 diabetes made fewer insertions and deleted more nucleotides at VDJ recombination sites, implying thymic rearrangement abnormalities. Shorter templates might have been favored by PCR, but patient and control samples were amplified and corrected together, so both groups would have been affected equally by any skew. Because cDNA was sequenced instead of genomic DNA, activated cells with high expression could be over-represented, although the groups did not differ in activation or CD3 levels. Only small numbers of individuals were included in the HLA sub-analyses, which left unresolved whether HLA type had any influence on TCRB rearrangement. Type 1 diabetes patients showed a moderate but significant shortening of TCRB CDR3 length in all four CD4+ subsets.

Trimming removed 3 bases from V and 0 bases from J, leaving 12 bases between the germline ends. CDR1 LNHDA and CDR2 SQIVND were looked up in the germline V gene (reference sequence). The CDR3 covers 16 residues, taking in both the cysteine and the phenylalanine. Solely the CDR3 DNA is kept, with 48 bases framed from the first base. Regarding this clone: Its antigen remains unidentified. Nothing much larger sits one base from this clone, and base qualities are not available.

All of the isolated RNA was reverse transcribed with the High Capacity cDNA Reverse Transcription Kit, so expressed TCRB transcripts were sequenced. Deep immunoSEQ sequencing was applied to naive, central memory and regulatory T cell samples, giving an average of roughly 3.5 million total reads per sample. Sorted cells were lysed in RLT buffer and RNA was extracted with DNase-treated RNeasy Micro or Mini kits, depending on cell number. To prevent cross-contamination, every cell subset was processed on its own, while patient and healthy donor samples were processed together. Using the immunoSEQ multiplex PCR, TCRB sequences were amplified from cDNA into 87-bp fragments spanning the CDR3 region. Sequencing of the amplicons was performed on the Illumina HiSeq platform. The authors processed their data as follows. PCR bias was corrected computationally using synthetic template baselines, and reads within Hamming distance 2 were collapsed, with unmergeable singletons discarded. Reads were aligned to IMGT to assign V, D and J genes, CDR3 length, and insertions or deletions at six rearrangement sites. Clonotype counts were normalized to sorted cell number within each subset before computing true diversity and Gini coefficients with the tcR R package. Repertoire sharing was quantified using the overlap coefficient calculated on TCRB nucleotide sequences. Out-of-frame TCRB sequences from naive cells were analyzed to stand in for the pre-selection repertoire. In TCRdb, the immuneACCESS table is reduced to in-frame sequences with V and J assigned. These tables do not hold every clone; where another copy was compared, an unresolved V gene accounts for under half, and the others remain unexplained. V, J and clone size derive from that table, while D and trimming were established from the DNA sequence. The sample has fewer than 900,000 clones on record, 15% to 20% of them singletons. The ten largest clones capture roughly 0.025% of the sample.

Each donor gave one peripheral blood draw, averaging around 120 mL, which was collected into heparinised tubes. Using a panel that included CD45RO, CCR7, CD25, CD127, CD95 and CD27, naive, central memory, regulatory and stem cell-like memory CD4+ T cells were sorted on a BD FACSAria II. All sorted populations exceeded 98% purity. PBMCs were isolated right away by Lymphoprep density gradient centrifugation and were stained directly, without culture. Samples were stained and sorted in pairs, with one healthy donor and one patient per experiment, so that batch effects were minimized. The chain uses TRBV19 and TRBJ1-5; the D gene assignment is ambiguous. The TCR was taken from a woman between 18 and 30 years old in good health. The sequencing input was naive CD4+ T cells from blood. The cell subset or site label, read with the paper, signifies: true naive CD4+ T cells. At the DNA level, the sequence is TGTGCCAGTAGTATGGTGACACCGTATAGCAATCAGCCCCAGCATTTT. Its coded protein is CASSMVTPYSNQPQHF.